Below, one TCR beta chain is given with its context. This clone was recorded a few times. Its cognate antigen has yet to be identified. No much larger clone exists at a distance of one base, and base qualities are not known. Patients with autoimmune disease history or receiving systemic immunosuppression were excluded from the trial. Peripheral blood for TCR sequencing was collected from all dose cohorts at baseline, on cycle 4 day 1, and on cycle 7 day 1. The samples were drawn from a first-in-human, open-label, multicenter phase I dose-escalation trial of ivuxolimab. Adults with locally advanced or metastatic head and neck squamous cell, hepatocellular, melanoma or renal cell carcinoma were enrolled in the trial. CD4+ and CD8+ T cells were sorted separately from peripheral blood before TCR sequencing. This record belongs to a study of OX40 agonist ivuxolimab in advanced cancers. For context, the study as a whole: Ivuxolimab was an agonistic, fully human IgG2 monoclonal antibody directed against OX40 (CD134), a costimulatory receptor. Intravenous ivuxolimab was administered to patients every 2 weeks at six dose levels: 0.01, 0.1, 0.3, 1.5, 3 and 10 mg/kg. Of the roughly 53 patients in dose escalation, some 20 had hepatocellular carcinoma, roughly 15 had melanoma, 9 had renal cell carcinoma and 9 had head and neck cancer. In the dose-escalation cohort, approximately 82% of patients were male, and the mean age was approximately 60 years with a range of about 20 to 90. Prior anti-PD-1, anti-PD-L1 or anti-CTLA-4 therapy was permitted, and 30% to 50% of dose-escalation patients had received checkpoint inhibitors. Partial responses were achieved by three dose-escalation patients, of whom one had hepatocellular carcinoma and two had cutaneous melanoma. Peripheral TCRbeta sequencing was intended to test whether TCR sequence diversity was altered and clonal T-cell expansion was caused by ivuxolimab. The paper reports the monotherapy dose-escalation portion (N = 52 patients) of the phase I ivuxolimab trial.

Reading from cysteine to phenylalanine, the CDR3 counts 13 amino acids. Just the 39-base CDR3 DNA is kept, in frame starting at base 1. CDR1 and CDR2 were assigned from the germline V gene as SQVTM and ANQGSEA. The junction carries 15 bases between V and J, which are trimmed by 7 bases and 5 bases respectively. Genomic DNA was extracted from sorted cells for sequencing of the TCRbeta CDR3 region. The immunoSEQ Assay was used to sequence the TCRbeta CDR3 regions. TCRdb holds this immuneACCESS table with in-frame rearrangements only. Some clones are missing; in checked studies, unresolved V genes explain under half, and the rest has no known cause. This sample holds 70,000 to 100,000 clones; 85% to 90% were observed only once. The ten largest make up about 2% of the sample. What the authors observed across the whole study: At doses of 0.1 to 3.0 mg/kg, clonal expansion of both CD4+ and CD8+ blood T cells was observed from baseline to week 6. Low levels of normalized T-cell clonal expansion were also seen in some patients who did not respond. After ivuxolimab, expanded clones were on average more numerous among CD8+ T cells than among CD4+ T cells. In the 0.1-3.0 mg/kg groups, partial responders were among the patients with the lowest normalized peripheral clonal expansion, particularly in CD8+ T cells. The antigen specificity of the clonally expanded peripheral T cells was not determined.

The rearranged segments are TRBV29-1 and TRBJ2-4, with the D segment possibly TRBD1 or TRBD2, each aligning over 6 bases. This material consisted of CD4+ or CD8+ T cells sorted from blood, taken in a trial of the OX40 agonist ivuxolimab. This TCR came from an adult with an advanced solid tumor such as melanoma, head and neck, liver or kidney cancer. CDR3 sequence: CSAKGGLENIQYF. At the DNA level, the sequence is TGCAGCGCAAAGGGGGGTTTGGAAAACATTCAGTACTTC.